Here is one T cell receptor (beta chain) with its context. Its antigen is not known. This sample is part of a study of post-analysis software for immune sequencing data. Findings and caveats of the study: F-measure co-clustering was strong for batch-matched samples.

Unique molecular identifiers were present in the TCR beta cDNA libraries. One entry per CDR3 protein results from TCRdb running MiXCR on the PCR reads. The sample holds fewer than 850,000 distinct CDR3 sequences, roughly 30% seen once. The origin of this receptor is a girl aged 10-17 years with multiple sclerosis. Source material: blood.

CDR3 coding DNA: TGCAGTGCTAGAACCCTGCGGGAGAGCTCTGGGGCCAACGTCCTGACTTTC. Protein product: CSARTLRESSGANVLTF. The chain recombines TRBV20-1 with TRBJ2-6, with TRBD2 matching over 7 bases. The V gene's germline CDR1 is DFQATT and CDR2 SNEGSKA (reference sequence). The CDR3 totals 17 residues. J gave up 0 bases and V 2 bases, and 7 bases lay outside the gene matches.